This passage covers 11 T cell receptor beta chains from one sample sequenced in a study of PD-L1 blockade in urothelial cancer. Here immunoSEQ multiplex PCR was the method, and the copy in TCRdb shows in-frame clones only, minus some. Of roughly 40,000 clones in the sample, about 88% were seen once. Time point reported: pretreatment peripheral blood. The sample consisted of PBMCs, taken around atezolizumab (anti-PD-L1) treatment. These TCRs come from a donor at least 40 years old with urothelial cancer.

The gene calls are TRBV19 and TRBJ1-4, with D possibly matching TRBD1 (6 bases). The germline CDR1 and CDR2 sequences are LNHDA and SQIVND (reference sequence). This CDR3 contains 13 residues. V was trimmed by 9 bases and J by 8 bases, leaving 16 bases between them. The DNA for the CDR3 is TGTGCCAGCAGCCGGGACATGGACGAAAAACTGTTTTTT. It codes for CASSRDMDEKLFF.

The chain joins TRBV6-1 to TRBJ2-7, with 7 bases aligning to TRBD1. There are 15 residues in the CDR3. V gave up 7 bases and J gave up 1 base; unmatched junction bases: 10. Germline values: CDR1 MNHNS, CDR2 SASEGT. CDR3 region: CASTGGVKPSYEQYF. CDR3 nucleotide sequence: TGTGCCAGCACAGGGGGAGTGAAACCGTCCTACGAGCAGTACTTC.

This chain uses TRBV18 with TRBJ1-1, with 9 bases lining up with TRBD1. The germline V gene has CDR1 KGHSH and CDR2 LQKENI. Losses at the gene ends were 6 bases for V and 6 bases for J; bases not matched to a gene: 11. The CDR3 has 15 amino acids. The CDR3 region has the DNA TGTGCCAGCTCCCTCCGGGGACAGGGATCCGCTGAAGCTTTCTTT. Translation: CASSLRGQGSAEAFF.

The rearrangement joins TRBV28 to TRBJ1-5, with 7 bases that match TRBD1. Germline trimming cut 4 bases from V and 1 base from J; bases unmatched to any gene: 4. The CDR3 is 15 amino acids. Germline CDR1 MDHEN, CDR2 SYDVKM. Here the CDR3 DNA reads TGTGCCAGCAGTTGGGGGACAGTAAGCAATCAGCCCCAGCATTTT. Translated: CASSWGTVSNQPQHF.

The gene calls are TRBV19 and TRBJ2-7; TRBD1 agrees at 8 bases. V lost 7 bases and J lost 6; bases outside the gene matches: 14. Germline V gives CDR1 LNHDA, CDR2 SQIVND (reference sequence). The CDR3 sequence is 15 residues long. The CDR3 DNA follows: TGTGCCAGTACCCCTAGCCCCCGCGACAGGGGCGAGCAGTACTTC. Its translation: CASTPSPRDRGEQYF.

The genes are TRBV7-9 and TRBJ1-4; D perhaps matches TRBD1 (6 bases). Germline CDR1 SEHNR, CDR2 FQNEAQ (reference sequence). Trimming shortened V by 5 bases and J by 8 bases, and 18 bases separated the two germline ends. The CDR3 runs to 15 residues. CDR3 amino acids: CASSRRGGREEKLFF. CDR3 DNA: TGTGCCAGCAGCCGCCGGGGGGGGCGGGAGGAAAAACTGTTTTTT.

The chain recombines TRBV5-4 with TRBJ2-3; D might be TRBD1 (6 bases). The CDR3 covers 14 residues. Germline CDR1 SGHNT, CDR2 YYREEE (reference sequence). With 2 bases removed from V and 2 bases from J, the gap between germline ends came to 9 bases. CDR3 amino acids: CASSFGQPTDTQYF. The DNA for the CDR3 is TGTGCCAGCAGCTTTGGACAGCCCACAGATACGCAGTATTTT.

CDR3 protein: CAISERQGGDTQYF. For the CDR3, the DNA is TGTGCCATCAGTGAGAGGCAGGGGGGCGATACGCAGTATTTT. The chain recombines TRBV10-3 with TRBJ2-3, with a possible D match to TRBD1 (7 bases). The germline CDR1 and CDR2 sequences are ENHRY and SYGVKD. This CDR3 has 14 amino acids. The V end was cut by 2 bases, the J end by 6 bases, with 12 bases between.

This chain uses TRBV5-1 with TRBJ2-3; 7 nucleotides line up with TRBD1. V was pared by 0 bases and J by 7 bases, with 2 bases of the junction left unmatched. Germline V lookup: CDR1 SGHRS, CDR2 YFSETQ. The CDR3 runs 13 residues. The chain's CDR3 is CASSLGQGNTQYF. CDR3 DNA: TGCGCCAGCAGCTTGGGACAGGGAAATACGCAGTATTTT.

The chain employs TRBV6-5 and TRBJ2-1; the match to TRBD2 covers 11 bases. Germline V gives CDR1 MNHEY, CDR2 SVGAGI. Trimming took 0 bases from V and 14 from J; bases not matched to a gene: 12. This CDR3 has 16 residues. CDR3 bases: TGTGCCAGCAGTTACTCTCTAGCGGGAGGCCCCCAATTTGAGTTCTTC. Translated, it gives CASSYSLAGGPQFEFF.

This clone appeared a single time. This chain uses TRBV10-3 with TRBJ2-1; maybe TRBD1 (6 bases). Trimming removed 10 bases from V and 5 bases from J, with 18 bases in between. The CDR3 covers 14 residues. The germline gives CDR1 ENHRY, CDR2 SYGVKD. For the CDR3, the DNA is TGTGCCACCGGGGTCCGGGACACCGACAATGAGCAGTTCTTC. Translated: CATGVRDTDNEQFF.